Listed below are T cell receptor beta chains from one sample, sequenced in a study of shared clonotypes between healthy human individuals. Method: immunoSEQ multiplex PCR; TCRdb's copy keeps in-frame clones and lacks some. The table shows hundreds of thousands of clones, with approximately 97% occurring only once. Specimen: naive CD4+ T cells sorted from blood. The receptor set was obtained from a woman between 25 and 40 years old in good health. CDR3s include the opening cysteine and the closing phenylalanine or tryptophan. D genes are given only for firm matches. Clone sizes are given selectively: once, few, many, or a class where the clone is expanded.

J	D	length	size	V	DNA	CDR3
TRBJ1-6	-	14	-	TRBV30	TGTGCCTGGAGTGTACAGGGTAATAATTCACCCCTCCACTTT	CAWSVQGNNSPLHF
TRBJ2-5	-	16	-	TRBV6-1	TGTGCCAGCAGTGAAGAGCAGACGGGATCGAGAAAGACCCAGTACTTC	CASSEEQTGSRKTQYF
TRBJ2-1	TRBD2	15	once	TRBV5-1	TGCGCCAGCAGCCCAGGACTAGCGGGAGACAATGAGCAGTTCTTC	CASSPGLAGDNEQFF
TRBJ2-5	-	14	-	TRBV5-8	TGTGCCAGCAGCGGAGTGACTGGAAAAGAGACCCAGTACTTC	CASSGVTGKETQYF
TRBJ2-5	TRBD2	12	-	TRBV28	TGTGCCAGCGAACTAGCGGGGCGGACCCAGTACTTC	CASELAGRTQYF
TRBJ2-2	-	16	-	TRBV5-8	TGTGCCAGCAGCAATGGCTGGGGGCAGGGCACCGGGGAGCTGTTTTTT	CASSNGWGQGTGELFF
TRBJ2-1	-	11	once	TRBV2	TGTGCCAGCAGTGTTGGGCCCCAGCAGTTCTTC	CASSVGPQQFF
TRBJ1-1	-	13	-	TRBV11-2	TGTGCCAGCAGCTTAGAAGACACCCATAGGGCTTTCTTT	CASSLEDTHRAFF
TRBJ2-1	-	12	-	TRBV10-2	TGCGCCAGCAGTGCCCAATTGGATGAGCAGTTCTTC	CASSAQLDEQFF
TRBJ2-7	-	15	-	TRBV7-2	TGTGCCAGCAGCTTAGGTGCTCATAAATCCTACGAGCAGTACTTC	CASSLGAHKSYEQYF
TRBJ2-7	-	16	-	TRBV28	TGTGCCAGCAGTTTCGGGGGTGAAGGGGGGATGTACGAGCAGTACTTC	CASSFGGEGGMYEQYF
TRBJ1-2	-	15	few	TRBV12-5	TGTGCTAGTGGTGTCCAGCAGGGAAAGACCTATGGCTACACCTTC	CASGVQQGKTYGYTF
TRBJ1-4	-	13	once	TRBV15	TGTGCCACCAGCATGGGGGGTGGTGAAAAACTGTTTTTT	CATSMGGGEKLFF
TRBJ1-2	-	15	once	TRBV11-2	TGTGCCAGCCGGGGGGGGCTTGGGCGCTCTGATGGCTACACCTTC	CASRGGLGRSDGYTF
TRBJ1-1	-	13	-	TRBV29-1	TGCAGCGTTGCTTGGGACGGGTTCACTGAAGCTTTCTTT	CSVAWDGFTEAFF
TRBJ2-6	-	16	-	TRBV5-1	TGCGCCAGCAGCTTGGATCCAAACTCTGGGGCCAACGTCCTGACTTTC	CASSLDPNSGANVLTF
TRBJ2-1	-	15	-	TRBV5-8	TGTGCCAGCAGCTTGTGGGGGTTACCCTACAATGAGCAGTTCTTC	CASSLWGLPYNEQFF
TRBJ1-4	-	16	once	TRBV18	TGTGCCAGCTCACCACCGCATGTGGGGGGGCTGGAAAAACTGTTTTTT	CASSPPHVGGLEKLFF
TRBJ1-1	TRBD1	15	-	TRBV7-8	TGTGCCAGCAGCTTAGAGGCAGGGACAGGGACTGAAGCTTTCTTT	CASSLEAGTGTEAFF
TRBJ1-1	TRBD1	15	-	TRBV28	TGTGCCAGCAGGCCACAGGGGGCTGTGAACACTGAAGCTTTCTTT	CASRPQGAVNTEAFF
TRBJ2-1	TRBD2	17	-	TRBV15	TGTGCCACCAGCAGGGGCAGGTTTAGCGGGATTTACAATGAGCAGTTCTTC	CATSRGRFSGIYNEQFF
TRBJ1-2	-	14	-	TRBV5-1	TGCGCCAGCAGCTTGAGGGCAGGGGACTATGGCTACACCTTC	CASSLRAGDYGYTF
TRBJ2-5	-	13	-	TRBV28	TGTGCCAGCAGTTTGGCAAACCAAGAGACCCAGTACTTC	CASSLANQETQYF
TRBJ1-2	-	14	-	TRBV5-5	TGTGCCAGCAGCCCGGACAGCTCAAACTATGGCTACACCTTC	CASSPDSSNYGYTF
TRBJ2-7	-	14	-	TRBV25-1	TGTGCCAGCAGTGTCGGGACTTCAAATTACGAGCAGTACTTC	CASSVGTSNYEQYF
TRBJ1-1	-	14	-	TRBV27	TGTGCCACGAAGGCCCAGGGGCTGAACACTGAAGCTTTCTTT	CATKAQGLNTEAFF
TRBJ1-1	TRBD1	15	-	TRBV28	TGTGCCAGCAGTACTGGACAGGGGGCATTCACTGAAGCTTTCTTT	CASSTGQGAFTEAFF
TRBJ2-2	-	16	-	TRBV5-1	TGCGCCAGCAGCTTGAGTACGGCCACGAACACCGGGGAGCTGTTTTTT	CASSLSTATNTGELFF
TRBJ1-1	-	14	-	TRBV28	TGTGCCAGCAGTTTATGGCGGGTAAACACTGAAGCTTTCTTT	CASSLWRVNTEAFF
TRBJ1-5	TRBD1	15	-	TRBV19	TGTGCCAGTAGTATAGAGGGACAGCGAAATCAGCCCCAGCATTTT	CASSIEGQRNQPQHF
TRBJ2-5	TRBD2	15	-	TRBV2	TGTGCCAGCAGCCAAAGCGGGAGAGGAGAAGAGACCCAGTACTTC	CASSQSGRGEETQYF
TRBJ2-6	-	13	-	TRBV27	TGTGCCAGCAGTCTCGCTGGGGCCAACGTCCTGACTTTC	CASSLAGANVLTF
TRBJ2-7	-	15	-	TRBV28	TGTGCCAGCAGTTTAGGCTCAGAAGGCTCCTACGAGCAGTACTTC	CASSLGSEGSYEQYF
TRBJ2-3	-	13	-	TRBV29-1	TGCAGCGTTGAGGTCACCTCCACAGATACGCAGTATTTT	CSVEVTSTDTQYF